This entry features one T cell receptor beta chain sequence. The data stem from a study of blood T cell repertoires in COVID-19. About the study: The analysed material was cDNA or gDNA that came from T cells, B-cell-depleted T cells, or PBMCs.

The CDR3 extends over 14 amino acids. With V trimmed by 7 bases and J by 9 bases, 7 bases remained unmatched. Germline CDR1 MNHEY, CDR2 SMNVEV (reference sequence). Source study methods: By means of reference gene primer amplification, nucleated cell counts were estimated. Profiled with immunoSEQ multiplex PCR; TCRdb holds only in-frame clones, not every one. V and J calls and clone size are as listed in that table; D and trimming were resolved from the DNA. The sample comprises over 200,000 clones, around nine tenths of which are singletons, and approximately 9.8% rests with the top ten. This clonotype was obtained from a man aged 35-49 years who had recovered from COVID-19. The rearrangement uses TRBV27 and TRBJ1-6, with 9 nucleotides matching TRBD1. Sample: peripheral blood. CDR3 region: CASTSPGQGSPLHF. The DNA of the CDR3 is TGTGCCAGCACCTCACCGGGACAGGGTTCACCCCTCCACTTT.